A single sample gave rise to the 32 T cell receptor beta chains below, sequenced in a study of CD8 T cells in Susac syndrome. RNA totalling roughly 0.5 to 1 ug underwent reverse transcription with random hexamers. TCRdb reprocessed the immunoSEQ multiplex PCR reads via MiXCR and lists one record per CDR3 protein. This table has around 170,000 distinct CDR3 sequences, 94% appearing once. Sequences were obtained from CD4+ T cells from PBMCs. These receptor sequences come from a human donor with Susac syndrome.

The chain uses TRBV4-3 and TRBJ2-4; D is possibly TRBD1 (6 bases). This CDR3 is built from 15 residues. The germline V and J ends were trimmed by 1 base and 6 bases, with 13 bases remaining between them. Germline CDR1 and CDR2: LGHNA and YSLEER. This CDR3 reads CASSQVGQGLNIQYF. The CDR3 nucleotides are TGCGCCAGCAGCCAAGTGGGTCAGGGGTTAAACATTCAGTACTTC.

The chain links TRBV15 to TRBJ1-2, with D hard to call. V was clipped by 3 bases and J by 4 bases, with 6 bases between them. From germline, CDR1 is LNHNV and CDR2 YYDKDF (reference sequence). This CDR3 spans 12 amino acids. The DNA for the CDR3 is TGTGCCACCAGCAGCGAACTCTATGGCTACACCTTC. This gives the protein CATSSELYGYTF. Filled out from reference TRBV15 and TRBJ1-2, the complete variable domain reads DAMVIQNPRYQVTQFGKPVTLSCSQTLNHNVMYWYQQKSSQAPKLLFHYYDKDFNNEADTPDNFQSRRPNTSFCFLDIRSPGLGDTAMYLCATSSELYGYTFGSGTRLTVV.

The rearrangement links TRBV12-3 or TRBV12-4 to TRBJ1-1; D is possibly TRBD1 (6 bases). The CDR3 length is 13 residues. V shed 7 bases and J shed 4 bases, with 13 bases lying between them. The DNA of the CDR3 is TGTGCCAGCACTCAGGGGTCGGGCACTGAAGCTTTCTTT. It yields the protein CASTQGSGTEAFF.

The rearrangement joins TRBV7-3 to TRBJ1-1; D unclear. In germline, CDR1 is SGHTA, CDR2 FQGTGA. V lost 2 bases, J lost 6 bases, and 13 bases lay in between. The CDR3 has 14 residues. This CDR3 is CASSLDPTAAEAFF. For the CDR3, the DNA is TGTGCCAGCAGCTTAGATCCGACGGCTGCTGAAGCTTTCTTT.

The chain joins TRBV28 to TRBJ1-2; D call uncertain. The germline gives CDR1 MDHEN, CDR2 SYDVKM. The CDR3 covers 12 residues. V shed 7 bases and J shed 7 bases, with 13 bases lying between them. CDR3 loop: CASNDPFAGYTF. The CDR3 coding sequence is TGTGCCAGCAATGACCCCTTTGCTGGCTACACCTTC.

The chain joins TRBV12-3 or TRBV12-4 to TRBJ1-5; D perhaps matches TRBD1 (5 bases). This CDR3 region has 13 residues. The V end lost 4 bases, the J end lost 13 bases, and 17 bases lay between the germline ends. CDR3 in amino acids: CASSSGTPVNQHF. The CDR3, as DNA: TGTGCCAGCAGTTCGGGGACCCCAGTGAATCAGCATTTT.

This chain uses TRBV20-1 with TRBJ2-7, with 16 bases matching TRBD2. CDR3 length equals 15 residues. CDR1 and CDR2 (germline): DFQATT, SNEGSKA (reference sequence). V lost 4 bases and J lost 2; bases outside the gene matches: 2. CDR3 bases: TGCAGTGCTACCGGGACTAGCGGGGGGGCCTACGAGCAGTACTTC. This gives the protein CSATGTSGGAYEQYF.

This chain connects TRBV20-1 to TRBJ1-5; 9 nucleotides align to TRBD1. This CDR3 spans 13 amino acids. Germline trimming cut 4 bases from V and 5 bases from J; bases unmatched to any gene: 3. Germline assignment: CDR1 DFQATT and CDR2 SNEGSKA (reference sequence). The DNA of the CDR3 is TGCAGTGCTACTGGACAGGGGTATCAGCCCCAGCATTTT. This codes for CSATGQGYQPQHF.

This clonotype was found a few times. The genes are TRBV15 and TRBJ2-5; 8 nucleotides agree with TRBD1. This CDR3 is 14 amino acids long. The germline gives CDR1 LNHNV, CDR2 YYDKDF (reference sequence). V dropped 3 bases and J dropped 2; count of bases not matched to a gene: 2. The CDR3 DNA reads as TGTGCCACCAGCAGGGACAGGGCACAAGAGACCCAGTACTTC. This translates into CATSRDRAQETQYF.

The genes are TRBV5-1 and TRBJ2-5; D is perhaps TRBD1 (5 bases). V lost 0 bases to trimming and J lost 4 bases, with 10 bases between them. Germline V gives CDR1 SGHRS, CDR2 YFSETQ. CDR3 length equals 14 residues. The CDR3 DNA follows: TGCGCCAGCAGCTTGGTGACAGTCGGAGAGACCCAGTACTTC. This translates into CASSLVTVGETQYF.

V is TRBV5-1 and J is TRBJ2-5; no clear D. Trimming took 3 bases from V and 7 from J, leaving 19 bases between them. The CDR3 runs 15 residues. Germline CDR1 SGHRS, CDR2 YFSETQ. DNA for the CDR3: TGCGCCAGCAGCTCTAAGGCTGCCGAAAGGAGGACCCAGTACTTC. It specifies CASSSKAAERRTQYF.

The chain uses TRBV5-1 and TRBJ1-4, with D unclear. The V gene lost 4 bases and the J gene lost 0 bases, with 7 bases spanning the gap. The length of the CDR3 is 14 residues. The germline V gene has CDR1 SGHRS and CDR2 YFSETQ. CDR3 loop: CASSNAATNEKLFF. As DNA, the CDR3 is TGCGCCAGCAGCAACGCGGCAACTAATGAAAAACTGTTTTTT.

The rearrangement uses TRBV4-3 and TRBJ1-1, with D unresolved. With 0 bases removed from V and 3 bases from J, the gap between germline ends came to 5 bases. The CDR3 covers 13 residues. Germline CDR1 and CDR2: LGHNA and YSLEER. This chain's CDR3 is CASSQDSDTEAFF. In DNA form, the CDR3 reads TGCGCCAGCAGCCAAGATTCGGACACTGAAGCTTTCTTT.

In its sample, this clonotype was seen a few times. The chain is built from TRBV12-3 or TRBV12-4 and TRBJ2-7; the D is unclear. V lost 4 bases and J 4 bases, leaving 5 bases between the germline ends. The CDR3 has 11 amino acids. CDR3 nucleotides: TGTGCCAGCAGTTCTCTGTACGAGCAGTACTTC. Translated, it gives CASSSLYEQYF.

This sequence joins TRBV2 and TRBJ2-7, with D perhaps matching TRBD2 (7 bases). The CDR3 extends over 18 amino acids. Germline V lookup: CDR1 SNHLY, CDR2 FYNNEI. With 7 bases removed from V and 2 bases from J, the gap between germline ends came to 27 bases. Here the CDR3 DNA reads TGTGCCAGCAATCCGGGGGGCTCTCTGTCGGGCCGGACCTACGAGCAGTACTTC. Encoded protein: CASNPGGSLSGRTYEQYF.

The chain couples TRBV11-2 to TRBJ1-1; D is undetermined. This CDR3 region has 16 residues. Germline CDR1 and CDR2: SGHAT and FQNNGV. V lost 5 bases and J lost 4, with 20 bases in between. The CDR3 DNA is TGTGCCAGCAGCCCGGGGTGGACGCTGGGGAGCACTGAAGCTTTCTTT. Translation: CASSPGWTLGSTEAFF.

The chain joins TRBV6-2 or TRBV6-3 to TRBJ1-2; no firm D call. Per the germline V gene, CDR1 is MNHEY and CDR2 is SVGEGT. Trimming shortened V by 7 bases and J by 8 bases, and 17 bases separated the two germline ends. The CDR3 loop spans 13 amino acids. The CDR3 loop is CASTPGLKRGYTF. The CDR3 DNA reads TGTGCCAGCACTCCCGGCCTGAAACGCGGCTACACCTTC.

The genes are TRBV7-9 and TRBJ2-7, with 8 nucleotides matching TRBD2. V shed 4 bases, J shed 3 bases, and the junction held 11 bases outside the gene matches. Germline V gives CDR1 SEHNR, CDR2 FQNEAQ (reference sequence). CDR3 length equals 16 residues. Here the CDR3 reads CASSSAGGRSLYEQYF. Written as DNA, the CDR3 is TGTGCCAGCAGCTCCGCGGGGGGCAGGTCCCTCTACGAGCAGTACTTC.

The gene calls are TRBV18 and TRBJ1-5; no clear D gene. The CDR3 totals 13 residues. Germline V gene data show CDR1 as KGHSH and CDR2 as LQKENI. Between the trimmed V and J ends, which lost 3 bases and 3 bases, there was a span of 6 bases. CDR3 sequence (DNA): TGTGCCAGCTCACCGACTGTCAATCAGCCCCAGCATTTT. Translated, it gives CASSPTVNQPQHF. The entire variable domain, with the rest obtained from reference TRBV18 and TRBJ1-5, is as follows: NAGVMQNPRHLVRRRGQEARLRCSPMKGHSHVYWYRQLPEEGLKFMVYLQKENIIDESGMPKERFSAEFPKEGPSILRIQQVVRGDSAAYFCASSPTVNQPQHFGDGTRLSIL.

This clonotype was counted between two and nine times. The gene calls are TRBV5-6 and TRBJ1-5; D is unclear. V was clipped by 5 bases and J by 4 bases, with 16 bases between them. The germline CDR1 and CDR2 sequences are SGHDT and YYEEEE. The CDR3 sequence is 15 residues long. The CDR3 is CASSPSGRGNQPQHF. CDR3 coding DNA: TGTGCCAGCAGTCCCTCGGGGAGAGGAAATCAGCCCCAGCATTTT.

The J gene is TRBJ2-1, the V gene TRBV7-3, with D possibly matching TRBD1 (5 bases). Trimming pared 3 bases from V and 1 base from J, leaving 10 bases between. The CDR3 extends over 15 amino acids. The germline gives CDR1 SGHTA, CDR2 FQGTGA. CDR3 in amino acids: CASSLAAGSYNEQFF. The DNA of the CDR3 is TGTGCCAGCAGCTTGGCGGCAGGGTCCTACAATGAGCAGTTCTTC.

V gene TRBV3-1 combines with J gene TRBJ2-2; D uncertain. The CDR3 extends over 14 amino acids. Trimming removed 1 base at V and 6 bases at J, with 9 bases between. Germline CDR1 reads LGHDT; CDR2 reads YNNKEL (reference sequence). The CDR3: CASSQVTPAGELFF. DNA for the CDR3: TGTGCCAGCAGCCAAGTTACTCCCGCCGGGGAGCTGTTTTTT.

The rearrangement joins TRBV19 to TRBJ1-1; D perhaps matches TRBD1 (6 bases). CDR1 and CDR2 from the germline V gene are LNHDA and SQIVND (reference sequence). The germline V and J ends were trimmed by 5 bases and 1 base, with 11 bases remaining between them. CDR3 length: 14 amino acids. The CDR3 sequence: CASSDDRRNTEAFF. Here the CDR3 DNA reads TGTGCCAGTAGTGACGACAGGAGGAACACTGAAGCTTTCTTT.

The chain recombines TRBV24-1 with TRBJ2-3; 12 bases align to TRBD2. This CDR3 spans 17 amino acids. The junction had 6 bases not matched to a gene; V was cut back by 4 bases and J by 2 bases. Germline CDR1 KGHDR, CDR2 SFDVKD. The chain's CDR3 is CATSETTSGGFTDTQYF. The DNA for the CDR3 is TGTGCCACCAGTGAGACGACTAGCGGGGGATTCACAGATACGCAGTATTTT.

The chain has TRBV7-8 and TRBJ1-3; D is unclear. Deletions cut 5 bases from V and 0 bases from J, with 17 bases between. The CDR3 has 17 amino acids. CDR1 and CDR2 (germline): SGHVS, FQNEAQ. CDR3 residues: CASSKAIRPASGNTIYF. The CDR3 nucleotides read TGTGCCAGCAGCAAAGCTATTCGTCCAGCCTCTGGAAACACCATATATTTT.

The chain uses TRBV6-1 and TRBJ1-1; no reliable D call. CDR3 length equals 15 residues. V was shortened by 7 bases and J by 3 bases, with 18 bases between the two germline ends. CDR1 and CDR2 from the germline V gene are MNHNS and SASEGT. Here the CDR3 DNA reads TGTGCCAGCACTTTCTTCGAGGGAGCGGACACTGAAGCTTTCTTT. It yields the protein CASTFFEGADTEAFF.

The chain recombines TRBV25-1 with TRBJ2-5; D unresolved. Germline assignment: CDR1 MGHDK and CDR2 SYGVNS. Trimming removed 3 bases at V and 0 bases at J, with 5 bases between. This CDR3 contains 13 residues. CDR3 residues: CASSESNQETQYF. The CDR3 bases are TGTGCCAGCAGTGAGAGTAACCAAGAGACCCAGTACTTC.

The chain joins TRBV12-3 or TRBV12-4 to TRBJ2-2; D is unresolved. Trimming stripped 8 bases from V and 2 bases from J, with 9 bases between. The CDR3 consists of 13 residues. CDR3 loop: CASRRENTGELFF. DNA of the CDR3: TGTGCCAGCCGTAGGGAAAACACCGGGGAGCTGTTTTTT.

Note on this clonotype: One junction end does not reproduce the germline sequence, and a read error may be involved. The CDR3 nucleotides read TGTGCTAGCAGCGCGTTGGGGTCTAACACTGAAGCTTTCTTT. Encoded protein: CASSALGSNTEAFF. The chain uses TRBV7-7 and TRBJ1-1; D ambiguous. The V gene's germline CDR1 is SSHAT and CDR2 FNYEAQ (reference sequence). The CDR3 covers 14 residues. Full variable domain (missing parts from reference TRBV7-7 and TRBJ1-1): GAGVSQSPRYKVTKRGQDVTLRCDPISSHATLYWYQQALGQGPEFLTYFNYEAQPDKSGLPSDRFSAERPEGSISTLTIQRTEQRDSAMYRCASSALGSNTEAFFGQGTRLTVV.

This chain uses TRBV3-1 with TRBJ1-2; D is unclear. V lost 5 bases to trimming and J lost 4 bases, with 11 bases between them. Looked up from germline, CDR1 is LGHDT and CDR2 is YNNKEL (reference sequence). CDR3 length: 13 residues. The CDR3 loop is CASSTSQAYGYTF. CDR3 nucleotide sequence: TGTGCCAGCAGCACAAGTCAGGCCTATGGCTACACCTTC.

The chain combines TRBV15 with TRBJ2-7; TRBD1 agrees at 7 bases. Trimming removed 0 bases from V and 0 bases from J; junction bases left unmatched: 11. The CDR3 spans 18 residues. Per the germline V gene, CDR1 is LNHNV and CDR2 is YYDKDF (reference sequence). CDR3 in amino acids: CATSRDRARQGRSYEQYF. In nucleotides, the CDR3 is TGTGCCACCAGCAGAGACCGGGCTCGACAGGGTCGCTCCTACGAGCAGTACTTC.

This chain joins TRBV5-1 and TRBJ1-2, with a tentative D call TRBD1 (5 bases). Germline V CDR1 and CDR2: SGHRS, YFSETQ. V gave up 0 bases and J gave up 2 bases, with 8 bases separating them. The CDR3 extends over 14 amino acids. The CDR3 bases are TGCGCCAGCAGCTTGGACAGGTTGAACTATGGCTACACCTTC. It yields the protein CASSLDRLNYGYTF.